This passage covers 15 T cell receptor beta chains from one sample sequenced in a study of beta chain features in type 1 diabetes. The entirety of the isolated RNA underwent reverse transcription, so expressed TCRB transcripts were sequenced. The repertoire was sequenced with immunoSEQ multiplex PCR; TCRdb's copy has only in-frame clones and lacks some. The sample lists roughly 40,000 clones, around 48% occurring once. Sample: central memory CD4+ T cells from blood. All receptors derive from a woman under 30 in good health.

The chain has TRBV11-1 and TRBJ2-1; tentatively, D is TRBD2 (6 bases). There are 15 residues in the CDR3. The V end lost 8 bases, the J end lost 0 bases, and 14 bases lay between the germline ends. CDR1 is SGHAT, CDR2 FQDESV, per germline (reference sequence). CDR3 nucleotides: TGTGCCAGCCGCCCCCGGGGGAGCTCCTACAATGAGCAGTTCTTC. It codes for CASRPRGSSYNEQFF.

The chain uses TRBV5-1 and TRBJ2-5; D may be TRBD2 (6 bases). From germline, CDR1 is SGHRS and CDR2 YFSETQ. The CDR3 consists of 17 residues. Trimming removed 0 bases at V and 2 bases at J, with 17 bases between. This chain's CDR3 is CASSLGGASSEQETQYF. The CDR3 nucleotides are TGCGCCAGCAGCTTGGGCGGGGCGTCATCCGAACAAGAGACCCAGTACTTC.

V gene TRBV28 combines with J gene TRBJ2-7, with D possibly matching TRBD1 (6 bases). The CDR3 is 14 residues long. The V end was cut by 8 bases, the J end by 0 bases, with 14 bases between. Germline CDR1 reads MDHEN; CDR2 reads SYDVKM. CDR3 coding DNA: TGTGCCAGCGGACCCACAGGGAGCTCCTACGAGCAGTACTTC. Its protein is CASGPTGSSYEQYF. Based on the CDR3 plus reference TRBV28 and TRBJ2-7, the full variable domain is DVKVTQSSRYLVKRTGEKVFLECVQDMDHENMFWYRQDPGLGLRLIYFSYDVKMKEKGDIPEGYSVSREKKERFSLILESASTNQTSMYLCASGPTGSSYEQYFGPGTRLTVT.

The chain employs TRBV2 and TRBJ1-1; D not certain. The CDR3 totals 13 residues. From germline, CDR1 is SNHLY and CDR2 FYNNEI. V was pared by 3 bases and J by 1 base, with 6 bases between. CDR3 nucleotide sequence: TGTGCCAGCAGTGAGGAGGCGAACACTGAAGCTTTCTTT. This gives the protein CASSEEANTEAFF.

The rearrangement links TRBV5-1 to TRBJ2-3, with D perhaps TRBD2 (5 bases). CDR1 is SGHRS and CDR2 is YFSETQ in the germline V gene. This CDR3 has 16 residues. The V gene lost 4 bases and the J gene lost 2 bases, with 17 bases spanning the gap. CDR3 DNA sequence: TGCGCCAGCAGCCCGAGAGCGGAAAGCCCCACAGATACGCAGTATTTT. It yields the protein CASSPRAESPTDTQYF.

This chain joins TRBV12-5 and TRBJ2-1; TRBD2 agrees at 9 bases. The CDR3 loop spans 18 amino acids. The junction had 9 bases not matched to a gene; V was cut back by 3 bases and J by 0 bases. Germline assignment: CDR1 LGHNT and CDR2 FRNRAP. The CDR3 region has the DNA TGTGCTAGTGGTTTAAGTCTAGCGGGGTTCAACTCCTACAATGAGCAGTTCTTC. Translation: CASGLSLAGFNSYNEQFF.

The table lists this clone with a few counts. This chain links TRBV5-4 with TRBJ2-2; 8 nucleotides align to TRBD2. Trimming cost V 6 bases and J 4 bases; bases outside gene matches: 5. The CDR3 is made up of 14 amino acids. In germline, CDR1 is SGHNT, CDR2 YYREEE (reference sequence). The CDR3 DNA follows: TGTGCCAGCAAAGCGGGAGCCGGCACCGGGGAGCTGTTTTTT. As protein: CASKAGAGTGELFF.

The rearrangement uses TRBV6-1 and TRBJ2-7; 8 bases match TRBD1. With V trimmed by 4 bases and J by 2 bases, 10 bases remained unmatched. The CDR3 extends over 16 amino acids. CDR1 is MNHNS, CDR2 SASEGT, per germline. CDR3 nucleotide sequence: TGTGCCAGCAGTGGACTCAGGGGGCAAGCTCCCTACGAGCAGTACTTC. This codes for CASSGLRGQAPYEQYF.

The chain has TRBV15 and TRBJ1-1; unclear D gene. V was pared by 0 bases and J by 3 bases, with 8 bases between. Germline-derived CDR1 and CDR2 are LNHNV and YYDKDF (reference sequence). The CDR3 spans 14 residues. CDR3 coding DNA: TGTGCCACCAGCAGAGATCCCCGAGACACTGAAGCTTTCTTT. It yields the protein CATSRDPRDTEAFF.

This clone has just a few counts. This sequence joins TRBV10-3 and TRBJ2-1, with D possibly being TRBD2 (5 bases). CDR1 and CDR2 (germline): ENHRY, SYGVKD. Trimming cost V 2 bases and J 8 bases, with 10 bases left between them. CDR3 length: 13 residues. The CDR3: CAISETRGDEQFF. For the CDR3, the DNA is TGTGCCATCAGTGAGACTAGAGGCGATGAGCAGTTCTTC.

This chain uses TRBV7-2 with TRBJ2-7; D possibly corresponds to TRBD1 (7 bases). V gave up 5 bases and J gave up 3 bases, with 20 bases separating them. In germline, CDR1 is SGHTA, CDR2 FQGNSA. The CDR3 totals 16 residues. The CDR3 DNA is TGTGCCAGCAGCAGACAGGGAGGCGGTTTCAGCTACGAGCAGTACTTC. This gives the protein CASSRQGGGFSYEQYF.

The V gene is TRBV5-1, the J gene TRBJ2-7, with 7 nucleotides matching TRBD2. The CDR3 has 13 amino acids. Germline V CDR1 and CDR2: SGHRS, YFSETQ. Unmatched junction bases numbered 11, after V lost 8 bases and J lost 6 bases. CDR3 DNA: TGCGCCAGTACAAAGGTGGGACTACCCGAGCAGTACTTC. Translating it yields CASTKVGLPEQYF.

This clone appeared a few times. This rearrangement joins TRBV5-4 to TRBJ2-5, with 10 bases aligning to TRBD2. V shed 2 bases, J shed 5 bases, and the junction held 9 bases outside the gene matches. CDR1 is SGHNT, CDR2 YYREEE, per germline (reference sequence). The CDR3 runs 16 residues. The CDR3 DNA is TGTGCCAGCAGCTTCGATCTAGCGGGGGCCCCGGAGACCCAGTACTTC. This gives the protein CASSFDLAGAPETQYF.

This clone turned up a few times. J is TRBJ1-1 and V is TRBV4-2; a possible D gene is TRBD1 (6 bases). This CDR3 region has 14 residues. Germline V gives CDR1 LGHNA, CDR2 YNFKEQ. The V end lost 1 base, the J end lost 3 bases, and 9 bases lay between the germline ends. This CDR3 reads CASSQGQADTEAFF. The CDR3 nucleotides read TGTGCCAGCAGCCAAGGACAGGCGGACACTGAAGCTTTCTTT.

V and J are TRBV7-9 and TRBJ1-1, with TRBD1 identical over 10 bases. Germline-derived CDR1 and CDR2 are SEHNR and FQNEAQ (reference sequence). CDR3 length: 15 residues. V dropped 1 base and J dropped 5; count of bases not matched to a gene: 4. CDR3 sequence: CASSLGGTGETEAFF. CDR3 in DNA: TGTGCCAGCAGCTTAGGTGGGACAGGGGAGACTGAAGCTTTCTTT.